This record concerns one T cell receptor (beta chain) sequence. Germline values: CDR1 DFQATT, CDR2 SNEGSKA (reference sequence). This CDR3 has 13 residues. The V and J ends lost 3 bases and 6 bases respectively, with 11 bases between them. This sample was taken from a study of blood T cells in healthy people across ages. Sample-barcoded 5' priming and a J-beta primer mix drove a second PCR of 7 to 11 cycles. TCRdb re-analysed the 5' RACE reads in MiXCR, keeping a single row per CDR3 protein. The sample lists under 1 million distinct CDR3 sequences; around 42% were seen once. Isolated PBMCs totaled at least 6 million in each sample.

This chain joins TRBV20-1 and TRBJ1-4; perhaps TRBD1 as D (6 bases). This receptor was taken from a man aged 60 to 75 in good health. The sample consisted of blood. The CDR3 here is CSASPRGDEKLFF. CDR3 DNA: TGCAGTGCTAGTCCCAGGGGAGATGAAAAACTGTTTTTT.